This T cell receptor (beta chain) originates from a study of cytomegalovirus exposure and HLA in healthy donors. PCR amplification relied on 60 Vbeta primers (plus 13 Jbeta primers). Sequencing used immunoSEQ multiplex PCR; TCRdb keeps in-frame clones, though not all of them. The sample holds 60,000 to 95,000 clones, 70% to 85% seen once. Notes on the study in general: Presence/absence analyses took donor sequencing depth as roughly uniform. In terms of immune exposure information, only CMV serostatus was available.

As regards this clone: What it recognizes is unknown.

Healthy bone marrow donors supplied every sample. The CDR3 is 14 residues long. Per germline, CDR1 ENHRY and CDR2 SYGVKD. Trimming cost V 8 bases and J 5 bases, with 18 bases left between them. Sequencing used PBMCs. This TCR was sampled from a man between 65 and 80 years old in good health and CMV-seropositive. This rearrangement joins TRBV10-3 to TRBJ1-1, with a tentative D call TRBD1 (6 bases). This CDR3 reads CAISDRTQRTEAFF. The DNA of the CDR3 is TGTGCCATCTCTGACAGGACCCAAAGGACTGAAGCTTTCTTT.